A single T cell receptor beta chain is shown here with its context. Its antigen is still unknown. This record comes from a study of CD8 T cells in ankylosing spondylitis. Points from the study as a whole: About 8 highly homologous variants formed a TCR beta motif that appeared characteristic of ankylosing spondylitis blood. Earlier studies detected some motif variants in reactive arthritis synovial fluid and blood.

This CDR3 has 15 amino acids. Germline values: CDR1 SGHTA, CDR2 FQGNSA. With 1 base removed from V and 0 bases from J, the gap between germline ends came to 8 bases. With molecular barcodes, quantitative 5'-RACE was used to make the TCR beta libraries. TCRdb recomputed calls from the 5' RACE reads with MiXCR, one row per CDR3 protein. The sample has about 360,000 distinct CDR3 sequences, 20% seen once. The clonotype comes from a male donor with ankylosing spondylitis or in good health (not recorded which). The source material was blood, either unsorted or a sorted T cell fraction (not recorded which). The chain couples TRBV7-2 to TRBJ2-3; D call uncertain. CDR3 residues: CASSLVGHSTDTQYF. In nucleotides, the CDR3 is TGTGCCAGCAGCTTAGTTGGGCATAGCACAGATACGCAGTATTTT.